A single sample gave rise to the 9 T cell receptor beta chains below, sequenced in a study of shared clonotypes between healthy human individuals. Libraries were prepared by immunoSEQ multiplex PCR; TCRdb keeps only in-frame clonotypes and omits some of them. The sample consists of roughly 2,000,000 clones, around 96% of them appearing once. Naive-designated CD8 cells lacked CD45RO, were positively enriched for CCR7, and omitted terminally differentiated effector memory CD45RA+ cells. Specimen: naive CD8+ T cells sorted from blood. All receptors derive from a man between 18 and 29 years old in good health.

The genes are TRBV5-4 and TRBJ2-1; 9 bases are shared with TRBD2. With 6 bases clipped from V and 3 bases from J, the junction kept 13 bases outside the gene matches. Germline V gives CDR1 SGHNT, CDR2 YYREEE (reference sequence). The CDR3 sequence is 17 residues long. In DNA, the CDR3 is TGTGCCAGCACCTTAAGCGGGGGGACTTTTAGCTACAATGAGCAGTTCTTC. This sequence encodes CASTLSGGTFSYNEQFF.

This chain joins TRBV27 and TRBJ2-7, with 8 nucleotides matching TRBD2. CDR1 is MNHEY, CDR2 SMNVEV, per germline (reference sequence). The trim removed 5 bases at V and 1 base at J, leaving 7 bases unmatched. This CDR3 has 15 residues. Here the CDR3 DNA reads TGTGCCAGCAGTCCCGGTAGCGGGGTATCCTACGAGCAGTACTTC. It encodes CASSPGSGVSYEQYF.

The chain uses TRBV7-6 and TRBJ1-3; D not certain. The length of the CDR3 is 16 residues. Germline CDR1 reads SGHVS; CDR2 reads FNYEAQ. The ends were cut back, 5 bases at V and 1 base at J, with 15 bases in the middle. The CDR3 nucleotides read TGTGCCAGCAGCCAAAATACGGAAGGTTCTGGAAACACCATATATTTT. As protein: CASSQNTEGSGNTIYF.

The rearrangement uses TRBV9 and TRBJ2-2, with TRBD2 identical over 11 bases. V shed 0 bases, J shed 0 bases, and the junction held 4 bases outside the gene matches. The CDR3 sequence is 18 residues long. Germline loops: CDR1 SGDLS, CDR2 YYNGEE. CDR3 amino acids: CASSVDGTSGSNTGELFF. Written as DNA, the CDR3 is TGTGCCAGCAGCGTAGACGGGACTAGCGGTTCGAACACCGGGGAGCTGTTTTTT.

This clone has only one observation. The same CDR3 also results from other DNA sequences found in this sample. The genes are TRBV11-2 and TRBJ1-2; 12 bases match TRBD1. The length of the CDR3 is 15 residues. CDR1 is SGHAT, CDR2 FQNNGV, per germline. V lost 3 bases and J lost 2; bases outside the gene matches: 1. The CDR3 coding sequence is TGTGCCAGCAGCTTCGGGACAGGGGGCAACTATGGCTACACCTTC. Translated: CASSFGTGGNYGYTF.

This chain joins TRBV27 and TRBJ1-5, with 12 bases matching TRBD1. The CDR3 is made up of 18 amino acids. Germline V gene lookup returns CDR1 MNHEY and CDR2 SMNVEV (reference sequence). The ends lost 5 bases at V and 0 bases at J; junction bases unmatched: 8. Here the CDR3 reads CASSPIGTGGYSNQPQHF. CDR3 nucleotide sequence: TGTGCCAGCAGTCCAATTGGGACAGGGGGCTATAGCAATCAGCCCCAGCATTTT.

The chain has TRBV6-1 and TRBJ1-4; D possibly corresponds to TRBD1 (5 bases). V was shortened by 8 bases and J by 1 base, with 17 bases between the two germline ends. Germline values: CDR1 MNHNS, CDR2 SASEGT. This CDR3 spans 16 amino acids. CDR3 sequence reads: CASVEAGWGTNEKLFF. The CDR3 DNA reads as TGTGCCAGCGTTGAAGCAGGGTGGGGAACTAATGAAAAACTGTTTTTT.

As for this clone: Other DNA variants within this sample encode the same CDR3. This chain uses TRBV9 with TRBJ2-7, with D possibly matching TRBD2 (5 bases). The CDR3 is 13 amino acids. V shed 3 bases and J shed 0 bases, with 7 bases lying between them. Germline lookup yields CDR1 SGDLS and CDR2 YYNGEE. The CDR3 nucleotides are TGTGCCAGCAGCGCGAGCGGCTCCTACGAGCAGTACTTC. As protein: CASSASGSYEQYF.

The V and J genes are TRBV5-6 and TRBJ2-7, with 8 bases matching TRBD1. The CDR3 is 14 amino acids. The V gene's germline CDR1 is SGHDT and CDR2 YYEEEE. The junction had 6 bases not matched to a gene; V was cut back by 2 bases and J by 5 bases. This chain's CDR3 is CASSFIQGADEQYF. CDR3 nucleotide sequence: TGTGCCAGCAGCTTTATCCAGGGGGCAGACGAGCAGTACTTC.